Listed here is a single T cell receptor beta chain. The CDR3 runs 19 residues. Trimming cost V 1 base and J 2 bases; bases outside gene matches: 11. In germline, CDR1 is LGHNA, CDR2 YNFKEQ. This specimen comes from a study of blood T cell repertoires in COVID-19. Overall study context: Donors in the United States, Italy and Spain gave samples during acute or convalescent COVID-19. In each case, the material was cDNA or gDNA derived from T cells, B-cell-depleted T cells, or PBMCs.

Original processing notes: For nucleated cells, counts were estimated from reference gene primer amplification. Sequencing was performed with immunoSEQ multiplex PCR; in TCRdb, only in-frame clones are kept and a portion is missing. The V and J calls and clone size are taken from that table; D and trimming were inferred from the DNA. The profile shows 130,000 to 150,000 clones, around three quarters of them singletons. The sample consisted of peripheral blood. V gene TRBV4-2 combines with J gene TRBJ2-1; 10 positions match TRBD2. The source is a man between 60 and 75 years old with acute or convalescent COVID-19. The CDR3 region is CASSQGWASGSPTYNEQFF. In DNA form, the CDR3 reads TGTGCCAGCAGCCAAGGATGGGCTAGCGGGAGTCCGACCTACAATGAGCAGTTCTTC.